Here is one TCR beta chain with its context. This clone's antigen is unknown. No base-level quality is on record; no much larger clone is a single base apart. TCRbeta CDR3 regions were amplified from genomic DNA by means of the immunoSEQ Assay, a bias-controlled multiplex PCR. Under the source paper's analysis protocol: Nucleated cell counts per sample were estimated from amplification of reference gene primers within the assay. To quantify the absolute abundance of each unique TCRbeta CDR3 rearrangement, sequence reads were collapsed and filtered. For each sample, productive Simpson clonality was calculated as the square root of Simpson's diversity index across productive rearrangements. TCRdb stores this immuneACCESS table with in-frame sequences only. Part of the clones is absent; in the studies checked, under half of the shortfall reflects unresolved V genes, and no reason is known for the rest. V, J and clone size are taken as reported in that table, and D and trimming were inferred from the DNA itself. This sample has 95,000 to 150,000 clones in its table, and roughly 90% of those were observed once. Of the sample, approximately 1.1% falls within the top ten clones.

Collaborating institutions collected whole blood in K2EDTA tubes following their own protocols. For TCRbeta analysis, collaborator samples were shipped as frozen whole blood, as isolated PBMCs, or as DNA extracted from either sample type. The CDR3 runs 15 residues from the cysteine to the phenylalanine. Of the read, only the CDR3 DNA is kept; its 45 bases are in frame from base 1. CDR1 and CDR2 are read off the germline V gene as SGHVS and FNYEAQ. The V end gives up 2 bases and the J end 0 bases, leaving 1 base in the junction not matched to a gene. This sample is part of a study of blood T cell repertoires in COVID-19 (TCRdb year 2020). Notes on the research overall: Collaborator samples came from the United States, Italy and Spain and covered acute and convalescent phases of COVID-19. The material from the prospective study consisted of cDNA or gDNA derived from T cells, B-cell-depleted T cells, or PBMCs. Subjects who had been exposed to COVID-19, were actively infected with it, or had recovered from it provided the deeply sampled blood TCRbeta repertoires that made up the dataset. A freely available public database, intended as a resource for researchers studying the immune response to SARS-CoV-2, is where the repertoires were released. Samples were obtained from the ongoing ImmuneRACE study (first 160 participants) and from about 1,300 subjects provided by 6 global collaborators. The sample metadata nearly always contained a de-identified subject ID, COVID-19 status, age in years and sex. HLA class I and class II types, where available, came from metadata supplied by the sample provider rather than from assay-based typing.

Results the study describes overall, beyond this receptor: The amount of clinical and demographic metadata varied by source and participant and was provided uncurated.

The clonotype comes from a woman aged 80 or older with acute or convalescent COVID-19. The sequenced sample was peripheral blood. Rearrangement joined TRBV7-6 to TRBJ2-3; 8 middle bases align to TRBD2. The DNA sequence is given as TGTGCCAGCAGCTTACCTAGCGGGAGCACAGATACGCAGTATTTT. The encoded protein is CASSLPSGSTDTQYF. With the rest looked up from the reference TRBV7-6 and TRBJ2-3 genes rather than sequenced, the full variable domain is GAGVSQSPRYKVTKRGQDVALRCDPISGHVSLYWYRQALGQGPEFLTYFNYEAQQDKSGLPNDRFSAERPEGSISTLTIQRTEQRDSAMYRCASSLPSGSTDTQYFGPGTRLTVL.